The clone carrying this T cell receptor beta chain was counted many times. Its antigen is as yet unknown. This record belongs to a study of T-cell reconstitution after alpha-beta-depleted transplantation in children. General study points: Several hundred rapidly expanded clones from non-depleted graft cells reportedly supplied alpha-beta T cells about two months post-transplant. Newly made T cells mostly supplied T-cell counts and diversity one year after transplant. Surviving recipient T cells and thymic progenitors produced the high day-60 TCRbeta diversity seen in some patients.

Per germline, CDR1 SGDLS and CDR2 YYNGEE. CDR3 length: 16 residues. The germline V and J ends were trimmed by 4 bases and 7 bases, with 21 bases remaining between them. Preparing the TCRbeta library involved the use of unique molecular identifiers. One entry per CDR3 protein, called by TCRdb with MiXCR from the PCR reads. The table shows around 270,000 distinct CDR3 sequences, with just over 7.5% occurring only once. The sample in question was peripheral blood, obtained 360 days after TCRalphabeta/CD19-depleted stem cell transplant. The chain joins TRBV9 to TRBJ2-1; D not certain. This receptor was taken from a female patient aged 2-9 years who had a stem cell transplant for Fanconi anemia, so the T cells may come from the graft donor. In DNA form, the CDR3 reads TGTGCCAGCAGCTTAAGACCAGCGTCTCTCTATAATGAGCAGTTCTTC. This encodes CASSLRPASLYNEQFF.